The rows below give T cell receptor beta chains drawn from one sample of a study of T cells expressing NK-cell markers. TCRdb derives one entry per CDR3 protein from the 5' RACE reads, leaving out DNA. The table gives some 150,000 distinct CDR3 sequences; the top ten clones make up roughly 35% of it. Sequencing was performed on blood T cells: a sorted CD56 or NKG2C T cell subset, CD4+ or CD8+ T cells, or bulk PBMC T cells (not recorded which). The receptors originated from a woman between 50 and 59 years old in good health. Each CDR3 is given with its conserved first and last residue.

v_gene: TRBV13; j_gene: TRBJ1-1; CDR3aa: CASSKQGTEAFF
v_gene: TRBV5-1; j_gene: TRBJ2-7; CDR3aa: CASSLGLAQPSYEQYF
v_gene: TRBV24-1; j_gene: TRBJ1-1; CDR3aa: CATSGPQTEAFF
v_gene: TRBV7-9; j_gene: TRBJ1-1; CDR3aa: CASSRGSEAFF
v_gene: TRBV12-3/TRBV12-4; j_gene: TRBJ2-3; CDR3aa: CASSRQSDTQYF
v_gene: TRBV27; j_gene: TRBJ1-2; CDR3aa: CASSPLGAKGYTF
v_gene: TRBV4-1; j_gene: TRBJ2-1; CDR3aa: CASSQLRSGLYNEQFF
v_gene: TRBV27; j_gene: TRBJ1-6; CDR3aa: CASSIRDRASYNSPLHF
v_gene: TRBV4-2; j_gene: TRBJ2-2; CDR3aa: CASKLAGVNTGELFF
v_gene: TRBV7-9; j_gene: TRBJ2-1; CDR3aa: CASSGTSLRNEQFF
v_gene: TRBV12-3/TRBV12-4; j_gene: TRBJ1-5; CDR3aa: CASSLGGDQPQHF
v_gene: TRBV7-9; j_gene: TRBJ2-1; CDR3aa: CASSGPLAVYNEQFF
v_gene: TRBV14; j_gene: TRBJ2-1; CDR3aa: CASSVGTSGTNEQFF
v_gene: TRBV7-8; j_gene: TRBJ1-1; CDR3aa: CASSLVGGNTEAFF
v_gene: TRBV29-1; j_gene: TRBJ1-2; CDR3aa: CSVDGDAGLTGYTF
v_gene: TRBV4-1; j_gene: TRBJ2-3; CDR3aa: CASRKGLAPESTDTQYF
v_gene: TRBV6-2/TRBV6-3; j_gene: TRBJ2-2; CDR3aa: CASSPRLNTGELFF
v_gene: TRBV5-6; j_gene: TRBJ2-3; CDR3aa: CASSVGDSTDTQYF
v_gene: TRBV29-1; j_gene: TRBJ2-2; CDR3aa: CSVAVDRNTGELFF
v_gene: TRBV20-1; j_gene: TRBJ2-1; CDR3aa: CSAPQDNEQFF
v_gene: TRBV20-1; j_gene: TRBJ1-2; CDR3aa: CSARAPQEGQGQGYTF
v_gene: TRBV3-1; j_gene: TRBJ2-5; CDR3aa: CASSPSEGLETQYF
v_gene: TRBV20-1; j_gene: TRBJ1-5; CDR3aa: CSARSSNQPQHF
v_gene: TRBV6-5; j_gene: TRBJ1-1; CDR3aa: CASSYTGARPEAFF
v_gene: TRBV7-9; j_gene: TRBJ2-5; CDR3aa: CASSFRDGGQETQYF
v_gene: TRBV11-3; j_gene: TRBJ1-2; CDR3aa: CASSLPGTGVGDGYTF